Below are 32 T cell receptor beta chains sequenced from a single sample in a study of T cell changes during pregnancy in multiple sclerosis. Sequencing was performed with immunoSEQ multiplex PCR; in TCRdb, only in-frame clones are kept and a portion is missing. The sample records roughly 36,000 clones, roughly 89% being singletons. The material sequenced was CD8+ T cells from peripheral blood mononuclear cells, taken in the second trimester of pregnancy. The source is a female donor with multiple sclerosis, enrolled in a pregnancy study.

This rearrangement joins TRBV5-4 to TRBJ2-1, with 7 bases lining up with TRBD1. The CDR3 has 15 residues. Germline V gene sequence: CDR1 SGHNT, CDR2 YYREEE (reference sequence). The trim removed 4 bases at V and 3 bases at J, leaving 7 bases unmatched. As DNA, the CDR3 is TGTGCCAGCAGCCCCACAGGGGACCGCTACAATGAGCAGTTCTTC. Its translation: CASSPTGDRYNEQFF. Full variable domain (remainder filled in from reference TRBV5-4 and TRBJ2-1): ETGVTQSPTHLIKTRGQQVTLRCSSQSGHNTVSWYQQALGQGPQFIFQYYREEENGRGNFPPRFSGLQFPNYSSELNVNALELDDSALYLCASSPTGDRYNEQFFGPGTRLTVL.

The CDR3 protein is CASSLVGSEQYF. For the CDR3, the DNA is TGTGCCAGCAGCTTGGTCGGGAGCGAGCAGTACTTC. V gene TRBV5-4 combines with J gene TRBJ2-7; tentative D call: TRBD2 (6 bases). Germline CDR1 and CDR2: SGHNT and YYREEE (reference sequence). The CDR3 is 12 residues long. With 0 bases removed from V and 6 bases from J, the gap between germline ends came to 7 bases.

This chain joins TRBV11-3 and TRBJ2-5, with 9 bases identical to TRBD2. Per germline, CDR1 SGHNT and CDR2 YENEEA. V dropped 11 bases and J dropped 2; count of bases not matched to a gene: 9. This CDR3 has 14 amino acids. CDR3 sequence (DNA): TGTGCCGGCGGGACTAGCAGCCGGCAAGAGACCCAGTACTTC. Protein sequence: CAGGTSSRQETQYF.

The chain carries TRBV4-3 and TRBJ2-2, with D possibly TRBD2 on 5 matching bases. V was trimmed by 0 bases and J by 2 bases, leaving 13 bases between them. This CDR3 is 17 amino acids long. Per germline, CDR1 LGHNA and CDR2 YSLEER. CDR3 nucleotide sequence: TGCGCCAGCAGCCAAGATCGGGGTAGGCTAAACACCGGGGAGCTGTTTTTT. It yields the protein CASSQDRGRLNTGELFF.

This rearrangement joins TRBV7-9 to TRBJ2-7; a possible D gene is TRBD1 (5 bases). There are 16 residues in the CDR3. V dropped 2 bases and J dropped 0 bases, with 14 bases sitting between them. The germline V gene has CDR1 SEHNR and CDR2 FQNEAQ (reference sequence). In nucleotides, the CDR3 is TGTGCCAGCAGCTTATTAGGGGTAATAGCCTCCTACGAGCAGTACTTC. Its protein product is CASSLLGVIASYEQYF.

This chain links TRBV9 with TRBJ1-1; 9 nucleotides align to TRBD1. CDR1 is SGDLS, CDR2 YYNGEE, per germline. The trim removed 3 bases at V and 0 bases at J, leaving 3 bases unmatched. The CDR3 extends over 15 amino acids. CDR3 DNA sequence: TGTGCCAGCAGCGACGGGACAGGGCTGAACACTGAAGCTTTCTTT. It specifies CASSDGTGLNTEAFF.

The gene calls are TRBV29-1 and TRBJ2-7; D might be TRBD2 (6 bases). Germline assignment: CDR1 SQVTM and CDR2 ANQGSEA. Trimming cost V 4 bases and J 5 bases, with 15 bases left between them. The CDR3 contains 13 residues. Here the CDR3 DNA reads TGCAGCGTTGCGGGAGTCGATGTCGACGAGCAGTACTTC. It translates to CSVAGVDVDEQYF.

V and J are TRBV27 and TRBJ1-1; D perhaps matches TRBD1 (5 bases). Germline values: CDR1 MNHEY, CDR2 SMNVEV (reference sequence). The CDR3 runs to 15 residues. The V and J ends lost 5 bases and 0 bases respectively, with 13 bases between them. The CDR3 DNA is TGTGCCAGCAGTCTCGTGGGAGGGGTGAACACTGAAGCTTTCTTT. Translated: CASSLVGGVNTEAFF.

V is TRBV5-4 and J is TRBJ2-7, with 7 bases aligning to TRBD1. Trimming removed 2 bases from V and 5 bases from J; junction bases left unmatched: 7. CDR3 length: 14 amino acids. The V gene's germline CDR1 is SGHNT and CDR2 YYREEE (reference sequence). The CDR3 DNA reads as TGTGCCAGCAGCTTAGGTGCAGGGGGTGACGAGCAGTACTTC. Residues: CASSLGAGGDEQYF.

This rearrangement joins TRBV19 to TRBJ1-1; D is possibly TRBD1 (6 bases). Per germline, CDR1 LNHDA and CDR2 SQIVND (reference sequence). The germline V and J ends were trimmed by 2 bases and 1 base, with 17 bases remaining between them. The CDR3 is 17 residues long. CDR3 nucleotide sequence: TGTGCCAGTAGTATACCCCCTAGGACAGAGGGGAACACTGAAGCTTTCTTT. It specifies CASSIPPRTEGNTEAFF. The variable domain in full, with the rest retrieved from reference TRBV19 and TRBJ1-1, is DGGITQSPKYLFRKEGQNVTLSCEQNLNHDAMYWYRQDPGQGLRLIYYSQIVNDFQKGDIAEGYSVSREKKESFPLTVTSAQKNPTAFYLCASSIPPRTEGNTEAFFGQGTRLTVV.

The J gene is TRBJ2-5, the V gene TRBV6-1; D perhaps matches TRBD2 (5 bases). This CDR3 has 15 amino acids. The V gene's germline CDR1 is MNHNS and CDR2 SASEGT. The germline V and J ends were trimmed by 8 bases and 4 bases, with 20 bases remaining between them. CDR3 protein: CASLSLEGGGETQYF. The CDR3 coding sequence is TGTGCCAGCCTAAGCCTCGAGGGCGGAGGAGAGACCCAGTACTTC.

The V call is TRBV19, the J call TRBJ1-4; 7 nucleotides line up with TRBD1. V lost 8 bases, J lost 3 bases, and 12 bases stayed unmatched. CDR1 LNHDA and CDR2 SQIVND come from the germline V gene (reference sequence). CDR3 length: 16 amino acids. The CDR3 here is CASSWGAGTANEKLFF. The CDR3 DNA sequence: TGTGCCAGTTCGTGGGGAGCCGGGACAGCTAATGAAAAACTGTTTTTT.

The chain links TRBV5-1 to TRBJ2-1; TRBD2 aligns across 9 bases. Germline CDR1 reads SGHRS; CDR2 reads YFSETQ. The CDR3 spans 15 residues. The J segment lost 7 bases and the V segment lost 2 bases, leaving 7 bases of the junction unmatched. The CDR3 region is CASSFSGSLMNEQFF. DNA of the CDR3: TGCGCCAGCAGCTTTAGCGGGAGTCTGATGAATGAGCAGTTCTTC.

The V call is TRBV6-1, the J call TRBJ1-4, with D maybe TRBD1 (5 bases). This CDR3 has 13 amino acids. The V gene lost 6 bases and the J gene lost 8 bases, with 13 bases spanning the gap. Germline lookup yields CDR1 MNHNS and CDR2 SASEGT. In DNA, the CDR3 is TGTGCCAGCAGCAGGGTATCCGAAGAAAAACTGTTTTTT. Protein sequence: CASSRVSEEKLFF.

V gene TRBV7-6 combines with J gene TRBJ2-7, with 11 bases fitting TRBD1. V lost 6 bases, J lost 7 bases, and 14 bases stayed unmatched. The CDR3 totals 16 residues. CDR1 and CDR2 from the germline V gene are SGHVS and FNYEAQ. CDR3 amino acids: CASSSLRTGGPGEQYF. The CDR3 DNA is TGTGCCAGCAGTTCCCTTCGGACAGGGGGCCCCGGTGAGCAGTACTTC.

V usage is TRBV27 and J usage is TRBJ2-1, with a possible D match to TRBD1 (7 bases). V was pared by 5 bases and J by 1 base, with 9 bases between. Germline CDR1 reads MNHEY; CDR2 reads SMNVEV (reference sequence). The CDR3 has 14 residues. The CDR3 spells CASSQGGSYNEQFF. The CDR3 nucleotides are TGTGCCAGCAGTCAGGGGGGATCCTACAATGAGCAGTTCTTC.

The V call is TRBV7-2, the J call TRBJ1-5; TRBD1 is a possible D gene (5 bases). Per germline, CDR1 SGHTA and CDR2 FQGNSA. This CDR3 region has 17 residues. Deletions cut 5 bases from V and 0 bases from J, with 17 bases between. CDR3 sequence (DNA): TGTGCCAGCAGCCTAGTATTCACAGGTTATAGCAATCAGCCCCAGCATTTT. It translates to CASSLVFTGYSNQPQHF.

A single count supports this clone. V is TRBV9 and J is TRBJ1-3; D may be TRBD1 (5 bases). The CDR3 runs to 15 residues. Trimming took off 5 bases at V and 2 bases at J, with 14 bases between the two ends. Germline CDR1 and CDR2: SGDLS and YYNGEE. The CDR3 DNA is TGTGCCAGCAGGGGGGGACGGGGGACTGGAAACACCATATATTTT. Its protein is CASRGGRGTGNTIYF.

The rearrangement joins TRBV2 to TRBJ1-2, with a weak D call TRBD1 (6 bases). V lost 10 bases and J lost 8, with 20 bases in between. This CDR3 comprises 13 residues. CDR1 SNHLY and CDR2 FYNNEI come from the germline V gene. The CDR3 is CATGAGAPSGYTF. The CDR3 coding sequence is TGTGCCACCGGGGCGGGGGCACCGAGCGGCTACACCTTC.

The chain employs TRBV11-2 and TRBJ2-7; D not certain. Germline CDR1 reads SGHAT; CDR2 reads FQNNGV. This CDR3 has 14 residues. Trimming removed 1 base at V and 2 bases at J, with 9 bases between. Written as DNA, the CDR3 is TGTGCCAGCAGCTTAGGCTATCTAACCTACGAGCAGTACTTC. Protein product: CASSLGYLTYEQYF.

The rearrangement joins TRBV6-4 to TRBJ2-7; D may be TRBD2 (6 bases). Trimming cost V 5 bases and J 1 base, with 18 bases left between them. The CDR3 spans 16 residues. The germline V gene encodes CDR1 MRHNA and CDR2 SNTAGT. The CDR3 loop is CASSPAALARSYEQYF. DNA of the CDR3: TGTGCCAGCAGTCCGGCGGCGCTAGCGAGGTCCTACGAGCAGTACTTC.

V is TRBV5-1 and J is TRBJ2-7, with 8 bases matching TRBD1. The CDR3 extends over 15 amino acids. Germline assignment: CDR1 SGHRS and CDR2 YFSETQ. Trimming took 0 bases from V and 4 from J; bases not matched to a gene: 6. The CDR3 sequence: CASSLGAGGTYEQYF. The CDR3 region has the DNA TGCGCCAGCAGCTTGGGTGCAGGGGGCACATACGAGCAGTACTTC.

The chain combines TRBV4-3 with TRBJ2-7; 8 bases line up with TRBD1. J gave up 3 bases and V 2 bases, and 15 bases lay outside the gene matches. Germline CDR1 reads LGHNA; CDR2 reads YSLEER. CDR3 length equals 18 residues. The CDR3 DNA is TGCGCCAGCAGCCAAACCCCCCGGGACAGGTTCGACAACTACGAGCAGTACTTC. It translates to CASSQTPRDRFDNYEQYF.

Concerning this clone itself: Sequence at one end of the junction differs from germline and may be a read error. This chain connects TRBV4-3 to TRBJ1-2; tentative D call: TRBD1 (6 bases). Germline V gene data show CDR1 as LGHNA and CDR2 as YSLEER. The CDR3 sequence is 13 residues long. In nucleotides, the CDR3 is TGCGCCAGCAGCCAAGATAGGGGGGGGGTTTTCTCCTTC. Protein sequence: CASSQDRGGVFSF.

This clone occurred a few times. V usage is TRBV10-3 and J usage is TRBJ2-7, with 16 bases that match TRBD2. CDR3 length: 16 residues. The trim removed 6 bases at V and 1 base at J, leaving 3 bases unmatched. Germline-derived CDR1 and CDR2 are ENHRY and SYGVKD. This chain's CDR3 is CAIRGLAGGGSYEQYF. For the CDR3, the DNA is TGTGCCATCAGGGGACTAGCGGGAGGGGGTTCCTACGAGCAGTACTTC.

This clone was picked up one time. V gene TRBV7-9 combines with J gene TRBJ2-3; D remains ambiguous. The germline CDR1 and CDR2 sequences are SEHNR and FQNEAQ (reference sequence). The length of the CDR3 is 15 residues. The V end was cut by 1 base, the J end by 4 bases, with 12 bases between. CDR3 nucleotide sequence: TGTGCCAGCAGCTTAGGTCCGCTAGATGCAGATACGCAGTATTTT. It yields the protein CASSLGPLDADTQYF.

V usage is TRBV5-5 and J usage is TRBJ2-5, with D unresolved. V lost 4 bases to trimming and J lost 4 bases, with 8 bases between them. Germline assignment: CDR1 SGHKS and CDR2 YYEKEE (reference sequence). This CDR3 contains 12 residues. This CDR3 is CASSRLGETQYF. The CDR3 DNA reads as TGTGCCAGCAGCCGCCTAGGAGAGACCCAGTACTTC.

The gene calls are TRBV19 and TRBJ2-7; D is undetermined. The V gene lost 1 base and the J gene lost 5 bases, with 15 bases spanning the gap. The germline CDR1 and CDR2 sequences are LNHDA and SQIVND (reference sequence). This CDR3 has 15 residues. CDR3 sequence (DNA): TGTGCCAGTAGTATAGTCCCCATTAGTATCCACGAGCAGTACTTC. It yields the protein CASSIVPISIHEQYF.

The rearrangement joins TRBV6-5 to TRBJ2-5, with 8 bases matching TRBD2. Trimming at V came to 5 bases and at J to 4 bases, leaving 9 bases not matched to a gene. The CDR3 is 15 amino acids. Germline CDR1 MNHEY, CDR2 SVGAGI. In nucleotides, the CDR3 is TGTGCCAGCAGTCCCTATGGACTAGCTCGAGAGACCCAGTACTTC. This translates into CASSPYGLARETQYF.

This chain joins TRBV15 and TRBJ1-3, with D uncertain. CDR3 length: 17 amino acids. CDR1 and CDR2 from the germline V gene are LNHNV and YYDKDF (reference sequence). V was clipped by 0 bases and J by 0 bases, with 12 bases between them. This CDR3 reads CATSRDPPRGSGNTIYF. The DNA of the CDR3 is TGTGCCACCAGCAGAGATCCGCCCCGGGGCTCTGGAAACACCATATATTTT.

The chain joins TRBV29-1 to TRBJ1-2, with a weak D call TRBD1 (5 bases). This CDR3 contains 14 residues. With 4 bases removed from V and 4 bases from J, the gap between germline ends came to 16 bases. Germline V gene lookup returns CDR1 SQVTM and CDR2 ANQGSEA. This chain's CDR3 is CSVGSGSGFYGYTF. The CDR3 DNA is TGCAGCGTTGGATCAGGGTCCGGGTTCTATGGCTACACCTTC.

The chain combines TRBV6-1 with TRBJ2-5, with D maybe TRBD2 (5 bases). Trimming pared 7 bases from V and 2 bases from J, leaving 14 bases between. Germline V gene lookup returns CDR1 MNHNS and CDR2 SASEGT. The CDR3 consists of 14 residues. CDR3 amino acids: CASTPRLTQETQYF. In DNA form, the CDR3 reads TGTGCCAGCACCCCCCGACTAACTCAAGAGACCCAGTACTTC.